The 18 T cell receptor beta chains given below trace back to one sample, sequenced in a study of T cells after yellow fever vaccination. MiXCR, applied by TCRdb to the 5' RACE reads, yields one record per CDR3 protein. Of 350,000 or so distinct CDR3 sequences listed, approximately 8% are singletons. The sequences come from PBMCs, collected about 41 days after the first yellow fever vaccination. All receptors derive from a young man who received the YFV17D yellow fever vaccine.

This chain joins TRBV9 and TRBJ1-2; a possible D gene is TRBD1 (6 bases). With 3 bases removed from V and 4 bases from J, the gap between germline ends came to 13 bases. CDR3 length equals 14 residues. Germline V lookup: CDR1 SGDLS, CDR2 YYNGEE. The CDR3 sequence: CASSDGTGRYGYTF. The CDR3 nucleotides read TGTGCCAGCAGCGACGGAACAGGGCGCTATGGCTACACCTTC.

This rearrangement joins TRBV4-3 to TRBJ1-2, with D possibly matching TRBD1 (6 bases). The CDR3 is made up of 15 amino acids. Trimming removed 2 bases at V and 4 bases at J, with 14 bases between. From germline, CDR1 is LGHNA and CDR2 YSLEER. The CDR3 DNA reads TGCGCCAGCAGCCAAACCTCGACAGGCGCCTATGGCTACACCTTC. Amino acids: CASSQTSTGAYGYTF.

The CDR3 nucleotides are TGCAGTGCCCACAGAAGACCCTACAATGAGCAGTTCTTC. It is translated as CSAHRRPYNEQFF. V and J are TRBV20-1 and TRBJ2-1, with D unclear. The V gene lost 6 bases and the J gene lost 2 bases, with 11 bases spanning the gap. This CDR3 region has 13 residues. Germline lookup yields CDR1 DFQATT and CDR2 SNEGSKA (reference sequence).

In this sample, this clonotype turned up a few times. The V and J genes are TRBV2 and TRBJ1-1, with D maybe TRBD1 (5 bases). The germline V gene encodes CDR1 SNHLY and CDR2 FYNNEI. V lost 8 bases and J 1 base, leaving 14 bases between the germline ends. The CDR3 loop spans 14 amino acids. CDR3 coding DNA: TGTGCCAGCGGGCGGGGGGATTCGAACACTGAAGCTTTCTTT. It translates to CASGRGDSNTEAFF. The full variable domain, rest sourced from reference TRBV2 and TRBJ1-1, is EPEVTQTPSHQVTQMGQEVILRCVPISNHLYFYWYRQILGQKVEFLVSFYNNEISEKSEIFDDQFSVERPDGSNFTLKIRSTKLEDSAMYFCASGRGDSNTEAFFGQGTRLTVV.

This clonotype was seen ten or more times. This chain's CDR3 is CASRPGQGIARNYGYTF. The CDR3 bases are TGTGCCAGCAGACCGGGACAGGGAATCGCAAGGAACTATGGCTACACCTTC. This sequence joins TRBV2 and TRBJ1-2, with 9 bases that match TRBD1. From germline, CDR1 is SNHLY and CDR2 FYNNEI. J was trimmed by 2 bases and V by 6 bases; bases with no gene match: 13. There are 17 residues in the CDR3. The complete variable domain, with remaining parts taken from reference TRBV2 and TRBJ1-2, reads EPEVTQTPSHQVTQMGQEVILRCVPISNHLYFYWYRQILGQKVEFLVSFYNNEISEKSEIFDDQFSVERPDGSNFTLKIRSTKLEDSAMYFCASRPGQGIARNYGYTFGSGTRLTVV.

This clonotype was seen repeatedly, ten times or more. The V gene is TRBV7-9, the J gene TRBJ2-7; D call uncertain. V was pared by 5 bases and J by 2 bases, with 10 bases between. CDR1 and CDR2 (germline): SEHNR, FQNEAQ (reference sequence). The CDR3 has 13 amino acids. In DNA form, the CDR3 reads TGTGCCAGCAGCGAAACGCTAACCTACGAGCAGTACTTC. It encodes CASSETLTYEQYF.

This clonotype was detected only a few times. The V call is TRBV19, the J call TRBJ1-5; unclear D gene. Germline CDR1 and CDR2: LNHDA and SQIVND (reference sequence). Trimming stripped 9 bases from V and 9 bases from J, with 21 bases between. The CDR3 consists of 14 residues. CDR3 DNA sequence: TGTGCCAGCCTTATGGGTTTATCCGGTGGGCCCCAGCATTTT. Its protein is CASLMGLSGGPQHF.

The sample holds a few counts of this clonotype. CDR3 nucleotides: TGTGCCAGCAGCCAAGGTGAGGGGCACGGCTACACCTTC. Translating gives CASSQGEGHGYTF. V and J are TRBV3-1 and TRBJ1-2; maybe TRBD1 (5 bases). There are 13 residues in the CDR3. Per the germline V gene, CDR1 is LGHDT and CDR2 is YNNKEL (reference sequence). V gave up 1 base and J gave up 8 bases, with 11 bases separating them.

This clonotype was seen a handful of times. This chain uses TRBV4-1 with TRBJ2-1; TRBD2 might be the D (5 bases). Trimming took off 2 bases at V and 7 bases at J, with 15 bases between the two ends. There are 15 residues in the CDR3. From germline, CDR1 is MGHRA and CDR2 YSYEKL. In nucleotides, the CDR3 is TGCGCCAGCAGCCAAAGGCGGGCCGATCTTAATGAGCAGTTCTTC. It codes for CASSQRRADLNEQFF.

The sample holds a few counts of this clonotype. The chain uses TRBV6-2 or TRBV6-3 and TRBJ2-3; D uncertain. The CDR3 has 15 amino acids. From germline, CDR1 is MNHEY and CDR2 SVGEGT. Deletions cut 4 bases from V and 6 bases from J, with 17 bases between. CDR3 region: CASSSPGRGGDTQYF. The CDR3 DNA follows: TGTGCCAGCAGTTCCCCCGGACGCGGTGGGGATACGCAGTATTTT.

In this sample, this clonotype turned up many times. J is TRBJ2-5 and V is TRBV7-7; TRBD1 matches at 8 bases. The CDR3 has 18 residues. J lost 2 bases, V lost 5 bases, and 16 bases had no gene match. Germline V gene lookup returns CDR1 SSHAT and CDR2 FNYEAQ (reference sequence). The CDR3 sequence: CASSPRTSGQGLQETQYF. As DNA, the CDR3 is TGTGCCAGCAGCCCCCGGACCTCCGGACAGGGCCTACAAGAGACCCAGTACTTC.

This clonotype was observed many times. CDR3 loop: CASSQGTSAGTEAFF. The CDR3 DNA reads as TGCGCCAGCAGCCAAGGGACCTCTGCCGGCACTGAAGCTTTCTTT. This sequence joins TRBV5-1 and TRBJ1-1, with D perhaps TRBD1 (5 bases). This CDR3 spans 15 amino acids. The germline gives CDR1 SGHRS, CDR2 YFSETQ. The germline V and J ends were trimmed by 4 bases and 4 bases, with 17 bases remaining between them.

This clonotype was seen a handful of times. The rearrangement links TRBV10-3 to TRBJ2-5; no reliable D call. The CDR3 runs to 12 residues. Trimming pared 5 bases from V and 5 bases from J, leaving 9 bases between. Germline V gives CDR1 ENHRY, CDR2 SYGVKD. In nucleotides, the CDR3 is TGTGCCATCAGTTTCCTAGGGGAGACCCAGTACTTC. Protein product: CAISFLGETQYF.

This clonotype was counted a few times. The V gene is TRBV7-2, the J gene TRBJ1-2; TRBD1 aligns across 8 bases. The trim removed 5 bases at V and 4 bases at J, leaving 3 bases unmatched. The CDR3 extends over 13 amino acids. The germline V gene encodes CDR1 SGHTA and CDR2 FQGNSA. For the CDR3, the DNA is TGTGCCAGCAGCAAGGACAGGGCCTATGGCTACACCTTC. As protein: CASSKDRAYGYTF.

This clonotype has more than one count but fewer than ten. The gene calls are TRBV5-1 and TRBJ1-5, with D maybe TRBD1 (6 bases). This CDR3 spans 13 amino acids. The V gene's germline CDR1 is SGHRS and CDR2 YFSETQ. Trimming took off 4 bases at V and 2 bases at J, with 7 bases between the two ends. CDR3 sequence: CASSHRGNQPQHF. The CDR3 bases are TGCGCCAGCAGCCACAGGGGCAATCAGCCCCAGCATTTT.

In its sample, this clonotype was seen a few times. The rearrangement uses TRBV20-1 and TRBJ1-4; 7 bases are shared with TRBD1. This CDR3 has 15 residues. The trim removed 0 bases at V and 8 bases at J, leaving 9 bases unmatched. Germline V lookup: CDR1 DFQATT, CDR2 SNEGSKA (reference sequence). The CDR3 DNA is TGCAGTGCTAGAGATCTCAGGGGGACTTACGAAAAACTGTTTTTT. Protein product: CSARDLRGTYEKLFF.

This clonotype was seen at least ten times. The V gene is TRBV7-3, the J gene TRBJ2-2; D not certain. Germline CDR1 SGHTA, CDR2 FQGTGA. The CDR3 covers 12 residues. Trimming shortened V by 1 base and J by 6 bases, and 3 bases separated the two germline ends. The CDR3 DNA is TGTGCCAGCAGCTTAAGGGCCGGGGAGCTGTTTTTT. Amino acids: CASSLRAGELFF.

This clonotype was counted between two and nine times. The CDR3 sequence: CASAGTGITEAFF. CDR3 DNA: TGTGCCAGTGCCGGGACAGGGATAACTGAAGCTTTCTTT. The chain employs TRBV27 and TRBJ1-1, with 9 bases lining up with TRBD1. Germline CDR1 reads MNHEY; CDR2 reads SMNVEV (reference sequence). CDR3 length equals 13 residues. Trimming cost V 9 bases and J 5 bases; bases outside gene matches: 7.